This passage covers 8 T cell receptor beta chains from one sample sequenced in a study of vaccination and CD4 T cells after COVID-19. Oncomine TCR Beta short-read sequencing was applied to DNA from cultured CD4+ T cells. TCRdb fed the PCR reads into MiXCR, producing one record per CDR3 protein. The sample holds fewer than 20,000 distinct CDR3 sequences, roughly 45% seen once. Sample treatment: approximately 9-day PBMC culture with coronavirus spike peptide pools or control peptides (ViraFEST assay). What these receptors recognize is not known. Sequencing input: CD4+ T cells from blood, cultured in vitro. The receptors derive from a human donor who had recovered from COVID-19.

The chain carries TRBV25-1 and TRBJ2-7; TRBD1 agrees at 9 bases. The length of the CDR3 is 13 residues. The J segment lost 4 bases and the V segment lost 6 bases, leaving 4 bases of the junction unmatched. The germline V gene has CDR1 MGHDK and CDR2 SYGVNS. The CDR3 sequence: CASRGQGRYEQYF. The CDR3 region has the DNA TGTGCCAGCAGGGGACAGGGTCGTTACGAGCAGTACTTC.

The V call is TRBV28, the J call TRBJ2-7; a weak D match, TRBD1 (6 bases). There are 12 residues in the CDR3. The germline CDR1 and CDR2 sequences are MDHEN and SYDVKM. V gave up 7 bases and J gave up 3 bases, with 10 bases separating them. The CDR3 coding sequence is TGTGCCAGCACCCCGGACAGCTACGAGCAGTACTTC. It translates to CASTPDSYEQYF.

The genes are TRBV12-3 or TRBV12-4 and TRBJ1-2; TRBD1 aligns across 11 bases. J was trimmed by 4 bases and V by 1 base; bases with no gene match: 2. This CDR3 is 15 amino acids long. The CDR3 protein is CASSLGTGGGYGYTF. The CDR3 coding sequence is TGTGCCAGCAGTTTAGGGACAGGGGGCGGCTATGGCTACACCTTC.

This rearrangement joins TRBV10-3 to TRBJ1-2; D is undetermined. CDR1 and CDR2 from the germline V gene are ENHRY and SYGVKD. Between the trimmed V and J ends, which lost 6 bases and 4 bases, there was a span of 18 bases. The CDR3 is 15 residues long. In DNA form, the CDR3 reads TGTGCCATCAGCCGGTCTACCCCCGCCCCCTATGGCTACACCTTC. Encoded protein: CAISRSTPAPYGYTF.

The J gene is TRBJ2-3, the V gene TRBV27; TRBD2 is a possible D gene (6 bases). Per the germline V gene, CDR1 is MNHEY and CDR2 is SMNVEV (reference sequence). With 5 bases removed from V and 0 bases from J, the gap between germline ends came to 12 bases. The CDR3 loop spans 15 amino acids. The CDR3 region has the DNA TGTGCCAGCAGTCTAACCGGGACTAGCACAGATACGCAGTATTTT. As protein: CASSLTGTSTDTQYF.

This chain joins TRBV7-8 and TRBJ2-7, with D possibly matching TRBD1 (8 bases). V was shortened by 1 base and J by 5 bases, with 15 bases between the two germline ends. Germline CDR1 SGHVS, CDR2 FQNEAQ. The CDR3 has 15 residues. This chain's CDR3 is CASSLGVQGGDEQYF. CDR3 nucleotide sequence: TGTGCCAGCAGCTTAGGGGTACAGGGGGGGGACGAGCAGTACTTC. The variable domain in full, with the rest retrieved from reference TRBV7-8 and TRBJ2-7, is GAGVSQSPRYKVAKRGQDVALRCDPISGHVSLFWYQQALGQGPEFLTYFQNEAQLDKSGLPSDRFFAERPEGSVSTLKIQRTQQEDSAVYLCASSLGVQGGDEQYFGPGTRLTVT.

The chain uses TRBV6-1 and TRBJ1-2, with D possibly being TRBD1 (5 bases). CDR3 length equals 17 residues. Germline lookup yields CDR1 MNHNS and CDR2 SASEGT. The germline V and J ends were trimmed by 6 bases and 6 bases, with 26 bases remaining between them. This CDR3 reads CASSPRRDLVALNGYTF. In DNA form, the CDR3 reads TGTGCCAGCAGCCCCCGGCGGGACCTTGTTGCGTTGAATGGCTACACCTTC.

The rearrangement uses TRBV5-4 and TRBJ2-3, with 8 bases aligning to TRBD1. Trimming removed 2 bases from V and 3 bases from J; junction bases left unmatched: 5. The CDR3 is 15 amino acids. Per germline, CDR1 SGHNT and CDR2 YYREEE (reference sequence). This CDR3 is CASSLDRGWTDTQYF. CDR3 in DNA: TGTGCCAGCAGCTTAGACAGGGGATGGACAGATACGCAGTATTTT.